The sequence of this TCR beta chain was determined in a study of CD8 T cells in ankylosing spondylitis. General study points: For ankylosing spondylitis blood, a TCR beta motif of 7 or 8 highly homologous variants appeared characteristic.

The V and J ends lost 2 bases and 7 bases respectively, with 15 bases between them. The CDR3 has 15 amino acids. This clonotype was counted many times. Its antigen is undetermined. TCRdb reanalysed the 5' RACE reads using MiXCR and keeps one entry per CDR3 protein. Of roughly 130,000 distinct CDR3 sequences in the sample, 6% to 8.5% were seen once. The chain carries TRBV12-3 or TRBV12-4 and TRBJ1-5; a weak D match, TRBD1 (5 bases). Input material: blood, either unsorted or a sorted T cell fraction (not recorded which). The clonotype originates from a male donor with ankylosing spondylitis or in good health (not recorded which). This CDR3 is CASSLLGQGSQPQHF. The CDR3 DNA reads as TGTGCCAGCAGTTTACTGGGTCAGGGTAGCCAGCCCCAGCATTTT.